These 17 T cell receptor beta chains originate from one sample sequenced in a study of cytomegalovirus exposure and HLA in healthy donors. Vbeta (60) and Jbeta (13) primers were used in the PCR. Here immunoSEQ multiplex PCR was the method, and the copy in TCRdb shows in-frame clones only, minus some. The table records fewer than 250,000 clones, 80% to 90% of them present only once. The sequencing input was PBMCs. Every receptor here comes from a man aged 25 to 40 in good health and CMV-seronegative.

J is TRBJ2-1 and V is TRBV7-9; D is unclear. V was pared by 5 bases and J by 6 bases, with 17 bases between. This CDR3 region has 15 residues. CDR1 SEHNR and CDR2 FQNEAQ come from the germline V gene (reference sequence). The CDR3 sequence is CASSRLQVGSNEQFF. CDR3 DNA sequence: TGTGCCAGCAGCCGCCTGCAGGTTGGTTCCAATGAGCAGTTCTTC.

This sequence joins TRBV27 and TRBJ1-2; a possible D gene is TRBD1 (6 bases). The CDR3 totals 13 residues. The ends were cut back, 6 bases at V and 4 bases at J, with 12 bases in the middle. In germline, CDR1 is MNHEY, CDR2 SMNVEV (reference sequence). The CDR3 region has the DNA TGTGCCAGCAGCTCTAGAGGGGGCTATGGCTACACCTTC. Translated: CASSSRGGYGYTF.

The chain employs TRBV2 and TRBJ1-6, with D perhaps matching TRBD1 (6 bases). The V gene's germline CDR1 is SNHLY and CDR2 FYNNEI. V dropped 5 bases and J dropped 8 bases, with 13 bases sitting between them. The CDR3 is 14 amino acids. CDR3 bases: TGTGCCAGCAGTTCCAGGGGAAGAGATTCACCCCTCCACTTT. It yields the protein CASSSRGRDSPLHF.

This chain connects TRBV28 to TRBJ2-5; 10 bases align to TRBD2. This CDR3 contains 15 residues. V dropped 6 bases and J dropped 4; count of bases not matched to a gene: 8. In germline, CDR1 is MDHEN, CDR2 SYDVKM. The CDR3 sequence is CASSISGGAGETQYF. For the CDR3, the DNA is TGTGCCAGCAGCATCAGCGGGGGGGCGGGAGAGACCCAGTACTTC. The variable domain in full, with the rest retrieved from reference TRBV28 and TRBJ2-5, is DVKVTQSSRYLVKRTGEKVFLECVQDMDHENMFWYRQDPGLGLRLIYFSYDVKMKEKGDIPEGYSVSREKKERFSLILESASTNQTSMYLCASSISGGAGETQYFGPGTRLLVL.

CDR3 coding DNA: TGTGCCAGCAGTGTGGGAGCGGGGATGACGTACCAAGAGACCCAGTACTTC. Its translation: CASSVGAGMTYQETQYF. The gene calls are TRBV6-1 and TRBJ2-5, with 7 bases that match TRBD2. The ends lost 4 bases at V and 0 bases at J; junction bases unmatched: 11. The germline V gene encodes CDR1 MNHNS and CDR2 SASEGT. CDR3 size: 17 residues.

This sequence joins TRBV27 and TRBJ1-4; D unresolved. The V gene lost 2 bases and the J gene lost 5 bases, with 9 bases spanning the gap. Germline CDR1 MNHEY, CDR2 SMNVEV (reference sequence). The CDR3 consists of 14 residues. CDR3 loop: CASSLKATNEKLFF. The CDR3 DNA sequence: TGTGCCAGCAGTTTAAAAGCGACCAATGAAAAACTGTTTTTT. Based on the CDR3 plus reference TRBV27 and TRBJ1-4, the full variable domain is EAQVTQNPRYLITVTGKKLTVTCSQNMNHEYMSWYRQDPGLGLRQIYYSMNVEVTDKGDVPEGYKVSRKEKRNFPLILESPSPNQTSLYFCASSLKATNEKLFFGSGTQLSVL.

The CDR3 DNA reads TGTGCCAGCAGCGACGGGACAGGTCAAGGCTACACCTTC. Amino acids: CASSDGTGQGYTF. The J gene is TRBJ1-2, the V gene TRBV9, with 8 bases fitting TRBD1. The CDR3 consists of 13 residues. CDR1 is SGDLS and CDR2 is YYNGEE in the germline V gene. Trimming removed 3 bases from V and 8 bases from J; junction bases left unmatched: 6.

The CDR3 sequence is CATRYPGPTSGRRSYNEQFF. The DNA for the CDR3 is TGTGCCACGCGGTACCCGGGCCCGACTAGCGGGCGACGCTCCTACAATGAGCAGTTCTTC. J is TRBJ2-1 and V is TRBV27, with 10 bases matching TRBD2. This CDR3 region has 20 residues. Germline CDR1 MNHEY, CDR2 SMNVEV (reference sequence). V shed 10 bases, J shed 0 bases, and the junction held 21 bases outside the gene matches.

CDR3 loop: CASSPRTGPSGEQYF. In DNA, the CDR3 is TGTGCCAGCAGCCCCCGGACAGGACCTTCAGGAGAGCAGTACTTC. The chain combines TRBV28 with TRBJ2-7, with 7 bases lining up with TRBD1. J lost 7 bases, V lost 6 bases, and 15 bases had no gene match. The germline V gene has CDR1 MDHEN and CDR2 SYDVKM. The CDR3 is 15 residues long.

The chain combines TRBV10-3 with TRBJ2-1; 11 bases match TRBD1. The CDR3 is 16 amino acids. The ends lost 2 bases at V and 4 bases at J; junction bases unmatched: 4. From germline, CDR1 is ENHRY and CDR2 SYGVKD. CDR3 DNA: TGTGCCATCAGTGAGGGACAGGGGGCAGCGTACAATGAGCAGTTCTTC. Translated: CAISEGQGAAYNEQFF.

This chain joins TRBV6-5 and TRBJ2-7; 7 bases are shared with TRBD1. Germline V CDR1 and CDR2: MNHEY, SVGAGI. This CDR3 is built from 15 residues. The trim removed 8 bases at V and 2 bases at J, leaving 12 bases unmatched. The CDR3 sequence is CASGFPGQTTYEQYF. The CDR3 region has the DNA TGTGCCAGCGGCTTTCCGGGACAGACAACCTACGAGCAGTACTTC.

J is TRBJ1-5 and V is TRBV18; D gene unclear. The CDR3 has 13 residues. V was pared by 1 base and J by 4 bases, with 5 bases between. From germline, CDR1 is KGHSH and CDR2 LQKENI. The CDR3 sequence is CASSPHPNQPQHF. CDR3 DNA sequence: TGTGCCAGCTCACCACATCCGAATCAGCCCCAGCATTTT.

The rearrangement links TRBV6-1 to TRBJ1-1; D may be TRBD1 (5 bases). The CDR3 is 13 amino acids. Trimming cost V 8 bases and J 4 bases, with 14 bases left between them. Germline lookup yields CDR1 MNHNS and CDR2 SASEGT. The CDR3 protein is CASGRVGSTEAFF. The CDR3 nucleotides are TGTGCCAGCGGCAGGGTAGGTAGCACTGAAGCTTTCTTT.

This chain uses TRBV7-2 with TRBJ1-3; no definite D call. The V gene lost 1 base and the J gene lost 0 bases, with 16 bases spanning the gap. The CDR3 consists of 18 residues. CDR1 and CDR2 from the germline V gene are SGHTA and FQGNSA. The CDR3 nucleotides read TGTGCCAGCAGCTTAGATTTGGCGGGTTTGGGCTCTGGAAACACCATATATTTT. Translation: CASSLDLAGLGSGNTIYF.

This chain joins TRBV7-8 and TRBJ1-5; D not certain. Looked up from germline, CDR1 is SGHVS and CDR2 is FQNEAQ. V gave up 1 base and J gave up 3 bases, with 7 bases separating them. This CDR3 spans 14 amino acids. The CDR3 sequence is CASSLGRNNQPQHF. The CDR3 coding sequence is TGTGCCAGCAGCTTAGGCAGGAACAATCAGCCCCAGCATTTT. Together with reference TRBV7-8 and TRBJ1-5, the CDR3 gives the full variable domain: GAGVSQSPRYKVAKRGQDVALRCDPISGHVSLFWYQQALGQGPEFLTYFQNEAQLDKSGLPSDRFFAERPEGSVSTLKIQRTQQEDSAVYLCASSLGRNNQPQHFGDGTRLSIL.

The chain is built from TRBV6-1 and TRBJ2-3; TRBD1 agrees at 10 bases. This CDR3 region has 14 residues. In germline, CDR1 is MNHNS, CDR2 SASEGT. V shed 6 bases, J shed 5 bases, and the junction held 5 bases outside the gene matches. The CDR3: CASRGTGALDTQYF. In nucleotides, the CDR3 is TGTGCCAGCAGGGGGACAGGGGCACTAGATACGCAGTATTTT.

The CDR3 spells CASSEWGGPNNEQFF. The CDR3 nucleotides are TGTGCCAGCAGTGAGTGGGGGGGGCCCAACAATGAGCAGTTCTTC. The rearrangement links TRBV2 to TRBJ2-1, with D maybe TRBD2 (7 bases). Trimming removed 3 bases from V and 5 bases from J, with 14 bases in between. The CDR3 runs 15 residues. The germline V gene encodes CDR1 SNHLY and CDR2 FYNNEI.